Sequencing of this T cell receptor beta chain was carried out in a study of control samples from healthy donors and cancer patients. The repertoire was sequenced with immunoSEQ multiplex PCR; TCRdb's copy has only in-frame clones and lacks some. This table has 200,000 or so clones, 85% to 95% appearing once. Germline V CDR1 and CDR2: SGHDN, FVKESK. V was clipped by 2 bases and J by 5 bases, with 17 bases between them. The length of the CDR3 is 16 residues. What was sequenced was blood. The TCR sequence derives from a middle-aged man in good health. The chain combines TRBV14 with TRBJ2-3; D might be TRBD2 (6 bases). The CDR3 coding sequence is TGTGCCAGCAGCCAAAGGGACCGGGACTTCCGAGATACGCAGTATTTT. It yields the protein CASSQRDRDFRDTQYF. Filled out from reference TRBV14 and TRBJ2-3, the complete variable domain reads EAGVTQFPSHSVIEKGQTVTLRCDPISGHDNLYWYRRVMGKEIKFLLHFVKESKQDESGMPNNRFLAERTGGTYSTLKVQPAELEDSGVYFCASSQRDRDFRDTQYFGPGTRLTVL.